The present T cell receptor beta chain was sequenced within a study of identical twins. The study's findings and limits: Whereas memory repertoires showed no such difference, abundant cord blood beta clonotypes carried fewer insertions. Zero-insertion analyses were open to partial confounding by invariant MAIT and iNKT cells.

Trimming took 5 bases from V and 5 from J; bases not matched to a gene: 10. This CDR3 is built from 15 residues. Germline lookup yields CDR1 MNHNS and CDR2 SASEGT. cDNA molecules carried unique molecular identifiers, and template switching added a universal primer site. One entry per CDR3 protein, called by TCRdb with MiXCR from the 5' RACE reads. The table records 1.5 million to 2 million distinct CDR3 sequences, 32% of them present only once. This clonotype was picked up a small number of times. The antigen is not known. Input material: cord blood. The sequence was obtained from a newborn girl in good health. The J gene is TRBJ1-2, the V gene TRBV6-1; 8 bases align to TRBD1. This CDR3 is CASSFSTTGGYGYTF. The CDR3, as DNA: TGTGCCAGCAGTTTCTCCACTACAGGGGGATATGGCTACACCTTC.